A selection of T cell receptor beta chains follows, all from one sample in a study of T-cell reconstitution after alpha-beta-depleted transplantation in children. Using its own MiXCR run on the PCR reads, TCRdb lists one record per CDR3 protein. Of fewer than 550,000 distinct CDR3 sequences listed, under 13% were seen once; the top ten hold nearly 5.5%. The sequencing used PBMCs from the stem cell graft donor, collected from the stem cell graft. The source of these receptors is a human donor who donated a stem cell graft to a child with acute myeloid leukemia. CDR3s include the opening cysteine and the closing phenylalanine or tryptophan. The D gene is left open where the match is weak. Where a row states a size, it is once, few, many or the class of an expanded clone; other rows omit it.

V gene	J gene	clone size	D gene	CDR3 DNA	CDR3 protein
TRBV4-1	TRBJ1-2	many	-	TGCGCCAGCAGCCAAGGCGATAGCAGCTATGGCTACACCTTC	CASSQGDSSYGYTF
TRBV20-1	TRBJ2-2	-	TRBD1	TGCAGTGCTGCCCCCGGGACAGGGTTGGCTGGAGAGCTGTTTTTT	CSAAPGTGLAGELFF
TRBV20-1	TRBJ2-3	-	-	TGCAGTGCTAGAGGCGTGAGGCTAGCGCCAACCTCTGGCACAGATACGCAGTATTTT	CSARGVRLAPTSGTDTQYF
TRBV6-6	TRBJ1-2	many	TRBD1	TGTGCCAGCAGTTGGGGACAGGACTATGGCTACACCTTC	CASSWGQDYGYTF
TRBV11-2	TRBJ2-3	many	TRBD2	TGTGCCAGCAGCTTGGGCGGGAGGGCGACAGATACGCAGTATTTT	CASSLGGRATDTQYF
TRBV20-1	TRBJ2-7	few	TRBD2	TGCAGTGTAAACCAAGCGGGATTAGAGTACGAGCAGTACTTC	CSVNQAGLEYEQYF
TRBV9	TRBJ2-1	many	-	TGTGCCAGCAACAGAGGGTACTTTAACAATGAGCAGTTCTTC	CASNRGYFNNEQFF
TRBV9	TRBJ2-3	once	TRBD2	TGTGCCAGCAGCGTAGGACTACCGGGAGGAGCAGATACGCAGTATTTT	CASSVGLPGGADTQYF
TRBV5-1	TRBJ2-3	few	TRBD2	TGCGCCAGCAGCTTGGGCGGGGGGGCAGATACGCAGTATTTT	CASSLGGGADTQYF
TRBV27	TRBJ1-1	-	TRBD1	TGTGCCAGCAGTTCCTATGACAGGGTGAGGGGTGAAGCTTTCTTT	CASSSYDRVRGEAFF
TRBV6-2/TRBV6-3	TRBJ2-1	-	TRBD2	TGTGCCAGCAGTTATCGCCCGCGCGGGAGTAATAGCAATGAGCAGTTCTTC	CASSYRPRGSNSNEQFF
TRBV9	TRBJ1-2	few	TRBD1	TGTGCCAGCAGCCTCCCCCTTATAGGGGGCGACTATGGCTACACCTTC	CASSLPLIGGDYGYTF
TRBV20-1	TRBJ2-3	-	TRBD2	TGCAGTGCTAGCCTTCCGGCTAGCGGGCGCACAGATACGCAGTATTTT	CSASLPASGRTDTQYF
TRBV29-1	TRBJ2-5	-	-	TGCAGCGTTGAAGCCTCCCTCGGGGAGACCCAGTACTTC	CSVEASLGETQYF
TRBV7-2	TRBJ1-1	-	-	TGTGCCAGCAGAAGGACGTACGACACTGAAGCTTTCTTT	CASRRTYDTEAFF
TRBV5-1	TRBJ2-1	-	TRBD2	TGCGCCAGCAGCACAGGACTAGAGGGCCCGGGCAATGAGCAGTTCTTC	CASSTGLEGPGNEQFF
TRBV11-2	TRBJ2-1	few	TRBD2	TGTGCCAGCAGCTCAGGACTAGCGGGGTTCCCTTACAATGAGCAGTTCTTC	CASSSGLAGFPYNEQFF
TRBV27	TRBJ1-5	-	-	TGTGCCAGCAGGGGCCATACCTGGCAGCCCCAGCATTTT	CASRGHTWQPQHF
TRBV6-1	TRBJ1-2	few	-	TGTGCCAGCAGTGCCAGGGATAACTATGGCTACACCTTC	CASSARDNYGYTF
TRBV18	TRBJ2-2	few	-	TGTGCCAGCTCACCACGCGTCAGGGAGAACACCGGGGAGCTGTTTTTT	CASSPRVRENTGELFF
TRBV18	TRBJ2-5	few	-	TGTGCCAGCTCTACGGACAGCAGAAAAGAGACCCAGTACTTC	CASSTDSRKETQYF
TRBV29-1	TRBJ2-2	few	TRBD2	TGCAGCGTTGAAGATCGCGGGGGTGGCACCGGGGAGCTGTTTTTT	CSVEDRGGGTGELFF
TRBV14	TRBJ1-1	many	TRBD1	TGTGCCAGCAGACAAGGACAGACAGGGCGAGCTTTCTTT	CASRQGQTGRAFF
TRBV20-1	TRBJ2-7	few	TRBD2	TGCAGTGCTTTCTATCCCGGGACTAGCGGGAGGGGTAACTCCTACGAGCAGTACTTC	CSAFYPGTSGRGNSYEQYF
TRBV6-2/TRBV6-3	TRBJ2-2	-	-	TGTGCCAGCAGTTACTCGATTTACACCGGGGAGCTGTTTTTT	CASSYSIYTGELFF
TRBV5-1	TRBJ1-2	many	TRBD1	TGCGCCAGCAGCTTGGCCCCTCTGGGACAGGGAATCGGCGGCTACACCTTC	CASSLAPLGQGIGGYTF
TRBV11-2	TRBJ1-2	few	-	TGTGCCAGCAGCTTAGATCGGGGGACTAACTATGGCTACACCTTC	CASSLDRGTNYGYTF
TRBV27	TRBJ1-2	few	-	TGTGCCAGCAGTAACACCGCTTTGGGTGGCTACACCTTC	CASSNTALGGYTF
TRBV19	TRBJ1-1	few	-	TGTGCCAGTAGTATGCTGGCGAACACTGAAGCTTTCTTT	CASSMLANTEAFF
TRBV11-2	TRBJ2-3	many	TRBD2	TGTGCCAGCAGCTTAGTTGGGGGAGGGACAGATACGCAGTATTTT	CASSLVGGGTDTQYF
TRBV3-1	TRBJ2-1	-	TRBD2	TGTGCCAGCAGCGTACCTAGCGGGGGGAACAATGAGCAGTTCTTC	CASSVPSGGNNEQFF
TRBV9	TRBJ2-3	-	-	TGTGCCAGCAGCGCCCGTGTCGGAAGCACAGATACGCAGTATTTT	CASSARVGSTDTQYF
TRBV6-1	TRBJ1-1	-	-	TGTGCCAGCCTACCGTACACTTTGGGGAACACTGAAGCTTTCTTT	CASLPYTLGNTEAFF
TRBV20-1	TRBJ2-1	-	-	TGCAGTGCCAACACCGATTACTACAATGAGCAGTTCTTC	CSANTDYYNEQFF
TRBV20-1	TRBJ2-7	-	-	TGCAGTGTCAGGAGGTCGGGAACGAACGAGCAGTACTTC	CSVRRSGTNEQYF
TRBV20-1	TRBJ2-5	-	-	TGCAGTGTTGACGGGGCCCCCAGAGAGGGGGAGACCCAGTACTTC	CSVDGAPREGETQYF
TRBV6-5	TRBJ2-1	few	-	TGTGCCAGCAGTACAAGGGGGTACAATGAGCAGTTCTTC	CASSTRGYNEQFF
TRBV6-2/TRBV6-3	TRBJ1-5	-	-	TGTGCCAGCAGTTCAGGGGCGTTGGGTAATCAGCCCCAGCATTTT	CASSSGALGNQPQHF
TRBV10-3	TRBJ2-5	few	-	TGTGCCATCAGTGACGAGAAACAGCAAGAGACCCAGTACTTC	CAISDEKQQETQYF
TRBV4-2	TRBJ2-1	few	-	TGTGCCAGCAGCCAAGGGGGTAGAGACAATGAGCAGTTCTTC	CASSQGGRDNEQFF
TRBV5-1	TRBJ1-1	few	-	TGCGCCAGCTCCGCGGGCAGCACGGTGGGCACTGAAGCTTTCTTT	CASSAGSTVGTEAFF
TRBV6-1	TRBJ1-1	-	-	TGTGCCAGCAGGACACAGGAGAACACTGAAGCTTTCTTT	CASRTQENTEAFF